This T cell receptor beta chain was recovered during a study of OX40 agonist ivuxolimab in advanced cancers. This CDR3 contains 16 residues. CDR1 is SGHVS and CDR2 is FQNEAQ in the germline V gene. V was cut by 2 bases and J by 6 bases, with 20 bases left in between. General study results and limits: At 0.1 to 3.0 mg/kg, CD4+ and CD8+ blood T cells expanded clonally by week 6.

Produced via immunoSEQ multiplex PCR; TCRdb's table is partial and in-frame only. This table holds 70,000 or so clones, around 89% found once. As for this clone: Its target is not known.

The material sequenced was CD4+ or CD8+ T cells sorted from blood, taken in a trial of the OX40 agonist ivuxolimab. The receptor was isolated from an adult with an advanced solid tumor such as melanoma, head and neck, liver or kidney cancer. The V gene is TRBV7-8, the J gene TRBJ2-7; D is perhaps TRBD1 (5 bases). CDR3 bases: TGTGCCAGCAGCTTACGATATGCGCGCCAGGGTAGCGAGCAGTACTTC. Translating gives CASSLRYARQGSEQYF.